The text below deals with one T cell receptor (beta chain). The source of the sample is a study of CD8 T cells in Susac syndrome. For the study at large: There were Susac syndrome patients who were therapy-naive at blood draw, others on corticosteroids, and others on intravenous immunoglobulin alone.

This CDR3 is 14 amino acids long. Germline V gives CDR1 DFQATT, CDR2 SNEGSKA (reference sequence). The V end lost 1 base, the J end lost 1 base, and 7 bases lay between the germline ends. CD8+ and CD4+ T cells circulating in blood were sequenced for TCR beta. RNA was extracted with the RNeasy kit, and a quantity of roughly 0.5 to 1 ug was reverse transcribed using random hexamers. The authors amplified TCR beta CDR3 across 54 Vbeta and 13 Jbeta using immunoSEQ multiplex PCR. In TCRdb, the immunoSEQ multiplex PCR reads were re-called with MiXCR into one record per CDR3 protein. The repertoire holds 200,000 to 300,000 distinct CDR3 sequences, around 96% seen once, with under 0.12% in the top ten.

The sequence was obtained from a human donor with Susac syndrome. The chain is built from TRBV20-1 and TRBJ2-2, with a tentative D call TRBD1 (6 bases). The sample consisted of CD4+ T cells from PBMCs. CDR3 bases: TGCAGTGCTAGAGCGGGACAGAACACCGGGGAGCTGTTTTTT. Amino acid sequence: CSARAGQNTGELFF.